This T cell receptor beta chain was found in a study of tumor-infiltrating lymphocytes in localized non-small cell lung cancer. Data came from immunoSEQ multiplex PCR; TCRdb stores just in-frame clones and leaves some out. The sample has about 8,400 clones; roughly 80% are singletons. With regard to this clone: What it recognizes is unknown.

General study results and limits: TCR sequencing covered a subset of patients with enough tissue. IM1 and IM2 tumors showed no difference in T-cell fraction.

The CDR3 extends over 12 amino acids. The germline V and J ends were trimmed by 4 bases and 3 bases, with 6 bases remaining between them. Germline-derived CDR1 and CDR2 are SQVTM and ANQGSEA. This rearrangement joins TRBV29-1 to TRBJ1-4; weak D call: TRBD1 (5 bases). Sequenced material: uninvolved lung tissue not adjacent to the tumor. The source of this sequence is a human donor with non-small cell lung cancer. The CDR3 spells CSVGGSNEKLFF. DNA for the CDR3: TGCAGCGTTGGGGGGTCTAATGAAAAACTGTTTTTT.